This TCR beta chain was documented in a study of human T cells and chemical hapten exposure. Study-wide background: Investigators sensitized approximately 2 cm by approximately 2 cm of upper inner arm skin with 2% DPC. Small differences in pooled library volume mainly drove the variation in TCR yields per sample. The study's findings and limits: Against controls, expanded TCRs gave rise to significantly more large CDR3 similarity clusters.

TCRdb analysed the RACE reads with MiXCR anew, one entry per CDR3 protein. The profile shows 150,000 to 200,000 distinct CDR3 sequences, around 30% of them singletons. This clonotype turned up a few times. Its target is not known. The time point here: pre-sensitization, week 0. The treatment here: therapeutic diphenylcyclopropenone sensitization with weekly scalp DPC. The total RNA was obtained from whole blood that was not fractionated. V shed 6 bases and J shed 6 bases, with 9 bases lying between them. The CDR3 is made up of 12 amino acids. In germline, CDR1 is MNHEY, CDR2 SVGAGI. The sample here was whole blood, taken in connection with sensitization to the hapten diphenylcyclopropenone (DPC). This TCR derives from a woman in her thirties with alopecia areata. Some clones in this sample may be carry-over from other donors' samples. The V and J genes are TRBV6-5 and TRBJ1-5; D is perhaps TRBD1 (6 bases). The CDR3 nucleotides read TGTGCCAGCAGGACAGGAGGTCAGCCCCAGCATTTT. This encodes CASRTGGQPQHF.